The 6 T cell receptor beta chains below were found in one sample sequenced in a study of cytomegalovirus exposure and HLA in healthy donors. Both 60 Vbeta primers and 13 Jbeta primers went into the PCR. Using immunoSEQ multiplex PCR, the repertoire was profiled, and TCRdb retains in-frame clones only, with some absent. The sample holds about 160,000 clones, around 73% seen once. The sequencing sample was made of PBMCs. The source of these receptors is a male donor in good health and CMV-seronegative.

There are a few counts of this clone. V is TRBV27 and J is TRBJ1-1; 7 bases match TRBD1. Germline values: CDR1 MNHEY, CDR2 SMNVEV (reference sequence). Losses at the gene ends were 7 bases for V and 0 bases for J; bases not matched to a gene: 8. The CDR3 spans 15 residues. This chain's CDR3 is CASKPGQIMNTEAFF. CDR3 DNA: TGTGCCAGCAAACCGGGACAGATCATGAACACTGAAGCTTTCTTT.

V and J are TRBV30 and TRBJ1-5; TRBD1 aligns across 8 bases. V lost 2 bases, J lost 6 bases, and 9 bases stayed unmatched. From germline, CDR1 is GTSNPN and CDR2 SVGIG (reference sequence). The CDR3 spans 15 residues. This chain's CDR3 is CAWSQGQVFTQPQHF. CDR3 nucleotide sequence: TGTGCCTGGAGTCAGGGACAGGTTTTTACTCAGCCCCAGCATTTT.

This sequence joins TRBV5-1 and TRBJ1-4; the match to TRBD1 covers 9 bases. V shed 4 bases and J 10 bases; nucleotides not matched to a gene: 8. In germline, CDR1 is SGHRS, CDR2 YFSETQ. The CDR3 is 14 residues long. CDR3 loop: CASSVTGGLGKLFF. As DNA, the CDR3 is TGCGCCAGCAGCGTGACAGGGGGATTAGGAAAACTGTTTTTT.

This clone was seen only once. V and J are TRBV7-2 and TRBJ1-2; 7 nucleotides line up with TRBD1. Per germline, CDR1 SGHTA and CDR2 FQGNSA. V shed 0 bases and J 4 bases; nucleotides not matched to a gene: 5. The CDR3 loop spans 15 amino acids. In DNA, the CDR3 is TGTGCCAGCAGCTTAGCTCCGGGACAGCTCTATGGCTACACCTTC. This gives the protein CASSLAPGQLYGYTF.

This clone was counted between two and nine times. The chain has TRBV9 and TRBJ2-1, with 9 bases lining up with TRBD2. Losses at the gene ends were 2 bases for V and 2 bases for J; bases not matched to a gene: 5. CDR1 SGDLS and CDR2 YYNGEE come from the germline V gene. The CDR3 runs to 16 residues. The CDR3 protein is CASSVSGSSTYNEQFF. The CDR3 nucleotides are TGTGCCAGCAGCGTTAGCGGGAGTAGTACCTACAATGAGCAGTTCTTC.

This chain links TRBV11-2 with TRBJ2-1, with TRBD2 as a possible D gene (5 bases). CDR3 length: 17 amino acids. Trimming pared 4 bases from V and 3 bases from J, leaving 19 bases between. In germline, CDR1 is SGHAT, CDR2 FQNNGV. CDR3 in amino acids: CASSSRVSAAHYNEQFF. Written as DNA, the CDR3 is TGTGCCAGCAGCTCCCGTGTGTCAGCGGCCCACTACAATGAGCAGTTCTTC.